This T cell receptor beta chain originates from a study of blood T cells in healthy people across ages. A J-beta primer mix and a sample-barcoded 5' primer were used in a second PCR of roughly 6 to 11 cycles. Each cDNA molecule was tagged by a template-switch adaptor that had 12 random nucleotides. Per sample, CDR3-containing paired-end reads numbered at least 2.5 million. Each CDR3 protein gets one entry after TCRdb re-called the 5' RACE reads with MiXCR. The sample carries approximately 800,000 distinct CDR3 sequences, less than 70% recorded once. Germline V gene data show CDR1 as SGDLS and CDR2 as YYNGEE. This CDR3 region has 16 residues. The V and J ends lost 5 bases and 7 bases, in that order; junction bases with no gene match: 12. Each sample provided at least 6 micrograms of extracted total RNA. This clonotype was detected only once. What it binds is unknown. Study findings and constraints: Expanded clonotype shifts may have been confounded, as the donors had an unknown CMV status.

J is TRBJ2-1 and V is TRBV9; the match to TRBD2 covers 10 bases. The TCR was taken from a man aged 80 or over in good health. Sample: blood. CDR3 in amino acids: CASSSPLAGGGNEQFF. For the CDR3, the DNA is TGTGCCAGCAGTTCGCCCTTAGCGGGAGGTGGGAATGAGCAGTTCTTC.